What follows are 27 T cell receptor beta chains derived from one specimen sequenced in a study of blood T cell repertoires in COVID-19. The assay was immunoSEQ multiplex PCR, and TCRdb's table has in-frame clones only and misses some. The sample includes 100,000 to 150,000 clones, about four fifths of them seen just once. Sequences were obtained from peripheral blood. The receptors were gathered from a man aged 25 to 40 with COVID-19, enrolled during active disease.

CDR3 nucleotide sequence: TGTGCCAGCTCACGTTCCGCGGGTCAGCCCCAGCATTTT. Translated: CASSRSAGQPQHF. The chain employs TRBV18 and TRBJ1-5; no clear D. V was pared by 4 bases and J by 6 bases, with 10 bases between. In germline, CDR1 is KGHSH, CDR2 LQKENI. The CDR3 has 13 residues.

The CDR3 sequence: CASKGLAGVIAGELFF. The CDR3 nucleotides read TGTGCCAGCAAGGGACTAGCGGGAGTAATAGCCGGGGAGCTGTTTTTT. The gene calls are TRBV2 and TRBJ2-2; TRBD2 agrees at 14 bases. After removal of 7 bases from V and 6 bases from J, the junction contained 7 bases not matched to a gene. Germline CDR1 is SNHLY and CDR2 is FYNNEI. This CDR3 contains 16 residues.

The V call is TRBV27, the J call TRBJ2-1; D is unresolved. The CDR3 covers 14 residues. Germline V gene lookup returns CDR1 MNHEY and CDR2 SMNVEV (reference sequence). Trimming pared 4 bases from V and 1 base from J, leaving 8 bases between. CDR3 DNA sequence: TGTGCCAGCAGTTCTTCAGGTTCCTACAATGAGCAGTTCTTC. Its protein product is CASSSSGSYNEQFF.

The V and J genes are TRBV6-5 and TRBJ2-7, with 8 bases that match TRBD2. The germline V gene encodes CDR1 MNHEY and CDR2 SVGAGI. J lost 5 bases, V lost 2 bases, and 8 bases had no gene match. The length of the CDR3 is 15 residues. DNA of the CDR3: TGTGCCAGCAGTTACCTCAGCGGGAGCCGAAACGAGCAGTACTTC. This encodes CASSYLSGSRNEQYF.

The chain has TRBV10-3 and TRBJ2-7, with 8 nucleotides matching TRBD2. Germline V gene lookup returns CDR1 ENHRY and CDR2 SYGVKD. V dropped 0 bases and J dropped 1; count of bases not matched to a gene: 5. This CDR3 is built from 16 residues. CDR3 bases: TGTGCCATCAGTGAGTCCTTAATAGCGGGATCCTACGAGCAGTACTTC. Protein product: CAISESLIAGSYEQYF.

The rearrangement joins TRBV7-9 to TRBJ2-1; D remains ambiguous. Trimming removed 0 bases at V and 0 bases at J, with 12 bases between. The V gene's germline CDR1 is SEHNR and CDR2 FQNEAQ (reference sequence). This CDR3 is built from 17 residues. The CDR3 coding sequence is TGTGCCAGCAGCTTAGCGCTATCAACCGGCTCCTACAATGAGCAGTTCTTC. This sequence encodes CASSLALSTGSYNEQFF.

In DNA, the CDR3 is TGCGCCAGCAGCGCTGTTGAGACTAGCTCCTACAATGAGCAGTTCTTC. Translating gives CASSAVETSSYNEQFF. The J gene is TRBJ2-1, the V gene TRBV5-1; weak D call: TRBD2 (6 bases). The germline V gene encodes CDR1 SGHRS and CDR2 YFSETQ. Trimming left V 4 bases short and J 0 bases short, with 14 bases between. CDR3 length: 16 amino acids.

A few counts support this clone. The rearrangement links TRBV11-1 to TRBJ2-5, with D perhaps matching TRBD2 (5 bases). Germline-derived CDR1 and CDR2 are SGHAT and FQDESV (reference sequence). The CDR3 spans 15 residues. Trimming took off 5 bases at V and 5 bases at J, with 18 bases between the two ends. This chain's CDR3 is CASSPREKRWETQYF. As DNA, the CDR3 is TGTGCCAGCAGCCCAAGGGAAAAGCGGTGGGAGACCCAGTACTTC.

The V and J genes are TRBV6-6 and TRBJ2-7; no definite D call. This CDR3 region has 12 residues. Germline V gene sequence: CDR1 MNHNY, CDR2 SVGAGI (reference sequence). Trimming pared 2 bases from V and 12 bases from J, leaving 14 bases between. CDR3 in amino acids: CASSYDVAVLYF. CDR3 nucleotides: TGTGCCAGCAGTTACGACGTGGCGGTATTGTACTTC.

The V gene is TRBV7-2, the J gene TRBJ1-6; D is undetermined. Germline V gives CDR1 SGHTA, CDR2 FQGNSA. CDR3 length equals 12 residues. The V end lost 3 bases, the J end lost 7 bases, and 4 bases lay between the germline ends. CDR3 protein: CASSFSNSPLHF. In nucleotides, the CDR3 is TGTGCCAGCAGCTTTTCGAATTCACCCCTCCACTTT.

This chain joins TRBV18 and TRBJ1-2, with 9 positions matching TRBD1. The CDR3 runs 14 residues. The J segment lost 6 bases and the V segment lost 3 bases, leaving 5 bases of the junction unmatched. Germline values: CDR1 KGHSH, CDR2 LQKENI. The CDR3 DNA reads as TGTGCCAGCTCACCTACAGGGACAGGGAATGGCTACACCTTC. Translated: CASSPTGTGNGYTF.

The J gene is TRBJ2-3, the V gene TRBV5-1; maybe TRBD2 (6 bases). V lost 4 bases to trimming and J lost 5 bases, with 14 bases between them. Per germline, CDR1 SGHRS and CDR2 YFSETQ. The CDR3 is 14 residues long. Here the CDR3 DNA reads TGCGCCAGCAGCCCGGGACTGCCTGGAGATACGCAGTATTTT. This codes for CASSPGLPGDTQYF.

The chain couples TRBV27 to TRBJ1-2; possible D gene TRBD1, 6 bases. The CDR3 has 15 amino acids. CDR1 and CDR2 (germline): MNHEY, SMNVEV (reference sequence). The V and J ends lost 5 bases and 4 bases respectively, with 17 bases between them. CDR3 nucleotides: TGTGCCAGCAGTAAAATGGACAGTTACGGCTATGGCTACACCTTC. Residues: CASSKMDSYGYGYTF.

This clone was observed a single time. The genes are TRBV5-1 and TRBJ1-2; D is unresolved. CDR3 length equals 15 residues. V lost 4 bases and J 4 bases, leaving 17 bases between the germline ends. From germline, CDR1 is SGHRS and CDR2 YFSETQ. DNA of the CDR3: TGCGCCAGCAGCCCTACCGAGGGAATTGTCTATGGCTACACCTTC. This translates into CASSPTEGIVYGYTF.

The genes are TRBV2 and TRBJ2-1; 10 bases are shared with TRBD2. The CDR3 consists of 17 residues. Germline loops: CDR1 SNHLY, CDR2 FYNNEI. The trim removed 5 bases at V and 2 bases at J, leaving 9 bases unmatched. The CDR3 protein is CASSSHLAGGAYNEQFF. The CDR3 nucleotides are TGTGCCAGCAGTTCCCACTTAGCGGGAGGAGCCTACAATGAGCAGTTCTTC.

This clone was observed once. This chain links TRBV12-5 with TRBJ1-1, with a tentative D call TRBD1 (5 bases). V gave up 8 bases and J gave up 0 bases, with 10 bases separating them. Germline CDR1 reads LGHNT; CDR2 reads FRNRAP. This CDR3 has 13 residues. This CDR3 is CASSRQLNTEAFF. CDR3 sequence (DNA): TGTGCTAGTTCCCGACAGTTGAACACTGAAGCTTTCTTT. The complete variable domain, with remaining parts taken from reference TRBV12-5 and TRBJ1-1, reads DARVTQTPRHKVTEMGQEVTMRCQPILGHNTVFWYRQTMMQGLELLAYFRNRAPLDDSGMPKDRFSAEMPDATLATLKIQPSEPRDSAVYFCASSRQLNTEAFFGQGTRLTVV.

The V call is TRBV14, the J call TRBJ2-1; 10 nucleotides line up with TRBD2. The CDR3 sequence is 15 residues long. V lost 4 bases to trimming and J lost 3 bases; unmatched junction nucleotides: 3. CDR1 is SGHDN, CDR2 FVKESK, per germline. CDR3 in amino acids: CASSLAGGLYNEQFF. The CDR3 DNA is TGTGCCAGCAGCCTAGCGGGGGGCCTCTACAATGAGCAGTTCTTC.

This chain links TRBV10-3 with TRBJ2-7, with D maybe TRBD2 (5 bases). V was trimmed by 0 bases and J by 7 bases, leaving 13 bases between them. The CDR3 covers 14 residues. From germline, CDR1 is ENHRY and CDR2 SYGVKD. In nucleotides, the CDR3 is TGTGCCATCAGTGAGTCTTCCGGACTCTGGGAGCAGTACTTC. Translating gives CAISESSGLWEQYF.

V is TRBV29-1 and J is TRBJ2-2; 7 nucleotides agree with TRBD2. This CDR3 has 16 residues. Germline loops: CDR1 SQVTM, CDR2 ANQGSEA. Trimming cost V 6 bases and J 4 bases; bases outside gene matches: 14. CDR3 coding DNA: TGCAGCGTGACCCTTTTGGGCGGGGGTTCCACCGGGGAGCTGTTTTTT. Translation gives CSVTLLGGGSTGELFF.

DNA of the CDR3: TGTGCCAGCAGCTTAGTGACAGGGGGATACTACGAGCAGTACTTC. Its translation: CASSLVTGGYYEQYF. The rearrangement links TRBV7-9 to TRBJ2-7; 9 positions agree with TRBD1. CDR3 size: 15 residues. Germline CDR1 and CDR2: SEHNR and FQNEAQ (reference sequence). V lost 1 base to trimming and J lost 3 bases; unmatched junction nucleotides: 4.

This clone came up once. The chain employs TRBV19 and TRBJ2-3; D may be TRBD1 (6 bases). The ends were cut back, 4 bases at V and 2 bases at J, with 13 bases in the middle. Germline values: CDR1 LNHDA, CDR2 SQIVND (reference sequence). This CDR3 is built from 15 residues. The CDR3 DNA reads TGTGCCAGTAGTACTGGACAGACCTTCACAGATACGCAGTATTTT. Translated, it gives CASSTGQTFTDTQYF.

The chain recombines TRBV5-1 with TRBJ1-1, with TRBD1 as a possible D gene (5 bases). Per germline, CDR1 SGHRS and CDR2 YFSETQ. Trimming removed 0 bases from V and 2 bases from J, with 14 bases in between. The CDR3 loop spans 16 amino acids. The CDR3 sequence is CASSLEVRVPNTEAFF. Written as DNA, the CDR3 is TGCGCCAGCAGCTTGGAAGTCAGGGTCCCCAACACTGAAGCTTTCTTT.

CDR3 DNA: TGTGCCAGCAGCGCCGACAGAAACACAGATACGCAGTATTTT. Translation: CASSADRNTDTQYF. This chain joins TRBV7-3 and TRBJ2-3, with a weak D call TRBD1 (5 bases). Germline V gene sequence: CDR1 SGHTA, CDR2 FQGTGA. This CDR3 contains 14 residues. V was pared by 5 bases and J by 2 bases, with 11 bases between.

The table lists this clone with a count of one. This rearrangement joins TRBV6-2 or TRBV6-3 to TRBJ1-5; 7 bases match TRBD1. Germline trimming cut 2 bases from V and 2 bases from J; bases unmatched to any gene: 3. The CDR3 length is 15 residues. Per germline, CDR1 MNHEY and CDR2 SVGEGT. CDR3 region: CASSYRGQGNQPQHF. In DNA, the CDR3 is TGTGCCAGCAGTTACAGAGGACAGGGCAATCAGCCCCAGCATTTT.

The chain joins TRBV6-5 to TRBJ2-5; D perhaps matches TRBD2 (5 bases). Deletions cut 2 bases from V and 4 bases from J, with 8 bases between. Germline CDR1 and CDR2: MNHEY and SVGAGI. The CDR3 is 13 residues long. The CDR3 coding sequence is TGTGCCAGCAGTTACAATGGAGGAGAGACCCAGTACTTC. Translated, it gives CASSYNGGETQYF.

This chain joins TRBV5-1 and TRBJ1-2; 10 bases fit TRBD1. CDR1 is SGHRS, CDR2 YFSETQ, per germline. The CDR3 has 15 residues. The V segment lost 5 bases and the J segment 0 bases; nucleotides outside the gene matches: 4. Written as DNA, the CDR3 is TGCGCCAGCAGTGACGGACAGGGGGCTAACTATGGCTACACCTTC. Its translation: CASSDGQGANYGYTF.

The chain couples TRBV7-3 to TRBJ2-3; 8 bases map to TRBD2. V lost 5 bases to trimming and J lost 10 bases; unmatched junction nucleotides: 14. The germline V gene has CDR1 SGHTA and CDR2 FQGTGA. This CDR3 has 15 amino acids. The chain's CDR3 is CASSPSGSSAGAQYF. The CDR3 DNA is TGTGCCAGCAGCCCCAGCGGGAGCTCTGCGGGGGCGCAGTATTTT.